A single sample gave rise to the 19 T cell receptor beta chains below, sequenced in a study of spatial heterogeneity in lung cancer (dated by TCRdb to about 2019). Library preparation used 5' RACE. The sequencer listed for this sample is NextSeq 500. Through fastp at Q25 and MiXCR, TCRdb rebuilt clones from the public reads, retaining in-frame beta chains. Here each entry gathers all rows of one CDR3 protein and keeps the most common genes and DNA. The sample table contains some 39,000 distinct CDR3 sequences; only one count was recorded for about 6.5% of them. The top ten constitute about 40% of the sample. Read against the paper, the sample's time point label means: sample taken at primary tumor resection. The starting material was PBMCs, obtained at surgery. Receptors were obtained from a female donor with early-stage non-small cell lung cancer.

This clonotype was observed at least ten times. The rearrangement joins TRBV20-1 to TRBJ2-1; D is unclear. CDR3 size: 17 residues. Trimming cost V 0 bases and J 2 bases, with 17 bases left between them. CDR1 DFQATT and CDR2 SNEGSKA come from the germline V gene (reference sequence). CDR3 sequence reads: CSARDYRRSGAYNEQFF. CDR3 nucleotides: TGCAGTGCTAGAGACTACCGTCGGTCAGGAGCCTACAATGAGCAGTTCTTC.

This clonotype was counted many times. The genes are TRBV5-1 and TRBJ2-7, with D possibly TRBD1 on 5 matching bases. The germline gives CDR1 SGHRS, CDR2 YFSETQ. Deletions cut 4 bases from V and 0 bases from J, with 14 bases between. This CDR3 has 15 residues. This CDR3 is CASSQRQSASYEQYF. CDR3 in DNA: TGCGCCAGCAGCCAGCGACAGTCAGCCTCCTACGAGCAGTACTTC. Supplemented by reference TRBV5-1 and TRBJ2-7, the full variable domain reads KAGVTQTPRYLIKTRGQQVTLSCSPISGHRSVSWYQQTPGQGLQFLFEYFSETQRNKGNFPGRFSGRQFSNSRSEMNVSTLELGDSALYLCASSQRQSASYEQYFGPGTRLTVT.

This clonotype came up a few times. The chain employs TRBV6-6 and TRBJ2-7, with 7 nucleotides matching TRBD2. Germline CDR1 reads MNHNY; CDR2 reads SVGAGI (reference sequence). The length of the CDR3 is 19 residues. The junction had 18 bases not matched to a gene; V was cut back by 2 bases and J by 2 bases. CDR3 region: CASSYRPHTSVTKPYEQYF. CDR3 DNA: TGTGCCAGCAGTTACCGGCCCCATACTAGCGTCACCAAACCCTACGAGCAGTACTTC.

This clonotype was counted many times. A junction boundary mismatches the germline segment, possibly from a read error. V usage is TRBV7-2 and J usage is TRBJ2-1, with 7 bases that match TRBD2. CDR3 length: 13 amino acids. Germline CDR1 and CDR2: SGHTA and FQGNSA. CDR3 DNA sequence: TGTGCCAGCAGCAACACACCCGGGACTACTTTGCTCTTC. It specifies CASSNTPGTTLLF.

This clonotype was seen only a few times. The rearrangement joins TRBV2 to TRBJ2-7, with no clear D. This CDR3 comprises 13 residues. Germline lookup yields CDR1 SNHLY and CDR2 FYNNEI. V shed 6 bases and J shed 4 bases, with 13 bases lying between them. CDR3 bases: TGTGCCAGCAGATCGCCCAGGCATTACGAGCAGTACTTC. Protein: CASRSPRHYEQYF.

This clonotype was found many times. The chain has TRBV4-3 and TRBJ2-3, with D possibly being TRBD1 (6 bases). The CDR3 contains 15 residues. Germline CDR1 LGHNA, CDR2 YSLEER. Trimming stripped 4 bases from V and 0 bases from J, with 11 bases between. CDR3 sequence: CASSRWTASTDTQYF. In DNA form, the CDR3 reads TGCGCCAGCAGCCGCTGGACAGCCAGCACAGATACGCAGTATTTT.

This clonotype appeared a few times. This sequence joins TRBV28 and TRBJ2-7, with TRBD2 identical over 12 bases. J was trimmed by 4 bases and V by 3 bases; bases with no gene match: 1. The germline V gene has CDR1 MDHEN and CDR2 SYDVKM. The length of the CDR3 is 14 residues. The CDR3 here is CASSFTSGGYEQYF. The CDR3 DNA reads as TGTGCCAGCAGTTTTACTAGCGGGGGGTACGAGCAGTACTTC. The complete variable domain, with remaining parts taken from reference TRBV28 and TRBJ2-7, reads DVKVTQSSRYLVKRTGEKVFLECVQDMDHENMFWYRQDPGLGLRLIYFSYDVKMKEKGDIPEGYSVSREKKERFSLILESASTNQTSMYLCASSFTSGGYEQYFGPGTRLTVT.

Note on this clonotype: The junction does not match germline at one end; this may be a read error. The V and J genes are TRBV11-3 and TRBJ2-3, with D maybe TRBD2 (6 bases). This CDR3 has 16 residues. From germline, CDR1 is SGHNT and CDR2 YENEEA. DNA of the CDR3: TGTGCCAGCAGCGCCGGGGACTCCGTGGTTTCGGATACGCAGTGTTTT. Translating gives CASSAGDSVVSDTQCF.

In its sample, this clonotype was seen many times. The rearrangement links TRBV7-8 to TRBJ2-3; 8 bases agree with TRBD1. After removal of 3 bases from V and 3 bases from J, the junction contained 11 bases not matched to a gene. This CDR3 contains 17 residues. Germline loops: CDR1 SGHVS, CDR2 FQNEAQ. The DNA of the CDR3 is TGTGCCAGCAGCTTCAATCCGGGGGACAGGCAGACAGATACGCAGTATTTT. It specifies CASSFNPGDRQTDTQYF.

This clonotype has a count of ten or more. The gene calls are TRBV6-1 and TRBJ1-1, with D tentatively TRBD1 (5 bases). This CDR3 spans 13 amino acids. V lost 8 bases, J lost 3 bases, and 13 bases lay in between. Germline V lookup: CDR1 MNHNS, CDR2 SASEGT. The CDR3 coding sequence is TGTGCCAGCCGTAGAGGGGACTACACTGAAGCTTTCTTT. Translation: CASRRGDYTEAFF.

This clonotype was detected only a few times. This rearrangement joins TRBV12-3 or TRBV12-4 to TRBJ1-1; no clear D gene. V was cut by 3 bases and J by 7 bases, with 9 bases left in between. The CDR3 is 12 amino acids. In DNA form, the CDR3 reads TGTGCCAGCAGTTTCCGAGATAATGAAGCTTTCTTT. The encoded protein is CASSFRDNEAFF.

This clonotype was counted once. The V and J genes are TRBV6-6 and TRBJ2-5; 9 bases line up with TRBD1. Germline lookup yields CDR1 MNHNY and CDR2 SVGAGI (reference sequence). J gave up 5 bases and V 5 bases, and 9 bases lay outside the gene matches. The CDR3 spans 15 residues. CDR3 in amino acids: CASSLTGTGTETQYF. The CDR3 nucleotides are TGTGCCAGCAGTCTGACCGGGACAGGGACCGAGACCCAGTACTTC.

To note about this clonotype: This may be a read error, as it is one base from a much larger clone. This chain joins TRBV11-3 and TRBJ2-3; D gene uncertain. The ends were cut back, 1 base at V and 4 bases at J, with 9 bases in the middle. The CDR3 runs to 14 residues. CDR1 and CDR2 from the germline V gene are SGHNT and YENEEA. The DNA of the CDR3 is TGTGCCAGCAGCTTAGCCGGCCCCGCAGATACGCAGTATTTT. Translation gives CASSLAGPADTQYF.

The chain links TRBV2 to TRBJ1-2; no clear D. Germline CDR1 is SNHLY and CDR2 is FYNNEI. This CDR3 contains 14 residues. V was cut by 5 bases and J by 0 bases, with 10 bases left in between. Written as DNA, the CDR3 is TGTGCCAGCAGTATAAGGGTAGCTAACTATGGCTACACCTTC. Residues: CASSIRVANYGYTF.

In this sample, this clonotype turned up many times. The genes are TRBV6-5 and TRBJ2-7, with TRBD1 identical over 9 bases. Trimming cost V 6 bases and J 4 bases; bases outside gene matches: 7. The CDR3 covers 14 residues. The germline gives CDR1 MNHEY, CDR2 SVGAGI. In DNA form, the CDR3 reads TGTGCCAGCAGAAGACCGGGACAGGGATACGAGCAGTACTTC. It translates to CASRRPGQGYEQYF.

This clonotype was seen more than once but under ten times. V is TRBV5-1 and J is TRBJ2-1; the match to TRBD2 covers 9 bases. The junction had 2 bases not matched to a gene; V was cut back by 0 bases and J by 4 bases. There are 15 residues in the CDR3. Germline assignment: CDR1 SGHRS and CDR2 YFSETQ. CDR3 protein: CASSLVAGEYNEQFF. The CDR3 region has the DNA TGCGCCAGCAGCTTGGTAGCGGGAGAATACAATGAGCAGTTCTTC. Looking up the rest from reference TRBV5-1 and TRBJ2-1 gives the full variable domain: KAGVTQTPRYLIKTRGQQVTLSCSPISGHRSVSWYQQTPGQGLQFLFEYFSETQRNKGNFPGRFSGRQFSNSRSEMNVSTLELGDSALYLCASSLVAGEYNEQFFGPGTRLTVL.

The chain employs TRBV7-9 and TRBJ2-7, with 12 nucleotides matching TRBD2. The J segment lost 2 bases and the V segment lost 6 bases, leaving 5 bases of the junction unmatched. Germline CDR1 and CDR2: SEHNR and FQNEAQ (reference sequence). The CDR3 contains 15 residues. The CDR3 is CASSRGLAGPYEQYF. CDR3 in DNA: TGTGCCAGCAGTCGAGGACTAGCGGGACCCTACGAGCAGTACTTC.

This clonotype was counted only a few times. The V and J genes are TRBV30 and TRBJ1-1; 7 bases match TRBD1. This CDR3 comprises 15 residues. The V gene end was trimmed by 8 bases and the J gene end by 4 bases; junction bases not matched to a gene: 16. CDR1 GTSNPN and CDR2 SVGIG come from the germline V gene (reference sequence). In nucleotides, the CDR3 is TGTGCCCTTTCGGGAAGAGGGGGCGCAATCACTGAAGCTTTCTTT. Encoded protein: CALSGRGGAITEAFF.

There are many counts of this clonotype. The chain has TRBV7-2 and TRBJ1-5, with a weak D call TRBD1 (5 bases). This CDR3 comprises 17 residues. CDR1 and CDR2 (germline): SGHTA, FQGNSA. V lost 5 bases and J 1 base, leaving 18 bases between the germline ends. Here the CDR3 DNA reads TGTGCCAGCAGCACAAGGGGACCCTCGGCCAGCAATCAGCCCCAGCATTTT. Amino acid sequence: CASSTRGPSASNQPQHF.